Sequencing of this T cell receptor (beta chain) was carried out in a study of cytomegalovirus exposure and HLA in healthy donors. Study-wide points: The study listed 150 to 200 cytomegalovirus-associated TCR beta chains. When the data were analyzed later, several of the most significant clusters appeared to be linked to common viral pathogens.

V shed 2 bases and J shed 4 bases, with 8 bases lying between them. The CDR3 has 14 amino acids. From germline, CDR1 is MNHEY and CDR2 SMNVEV (reference sequence). The PCR ran on 60 Vbeta and 13 Jbeta primers. Generated by immunoSEQ multiplex PCR, the TCRdb table keeps only in-frame clones and is missing some. The table has 200,000 to 250,000 clones, 80% to 85% seen once. Note on this clone: Antigen specificity is unknown.

This clonotype was obtained from a woman in her 40s in good health and CMV-seronegative. The sequenced sample was PBMCs. The rearrangement links TRBV27 to TRBJ2-2; no reliable D call. For the CDR3, the DNA is TGTGCCAGCAGTTTAAGAGCGATCACCGGGGAGCTGTTTTTT. This sequence encodes CASSLRAITGELFF.